This TCR beta chain was sequenced during a study of human T cells and chemical hapten exposure. Time point here: pre-sensitization, week 0. Treatment meaning: therapeutic diphenylcyclopropenone sensitization with weekly scalp DPC. Per the original data handling: A per-sample median of about 100,000 TCRs was observed, with counts ranging from about 23,224 to 690,600. A single record per CDR3 protein comes from TCRdb applying MiXCR to the RACE reads. The V and J calls come from TCRdb's annotation, not from the publication. The repertoire holds more than 250,000 distinct CDR3 sequences, with roughly 7.4% as singletons. This clonotype was counted a few times. Trimming pared 2 bases from V and 1 base from J, leaving 11 bases between. The CDR3 loop spans 16 amino acids. Per the germline V gene, CDR1 is MNHEY and CDR2 is SVGAGI.

Sequencing was performed on whole blood, taken in connection with sensitization to the hapten diphenylcyclopropenone (DPC). V is TRBV6-5 and J is TRBJ2-2; no firm D call. The receptor was derived from a man between 18 and 35 years old with alopecia areata. Some clones in this sample may be carry-over from other donors' samples. CDR3 sequence (DNA): TGTGCCAGCAGTTACGAGACACCTAAGAACACCGGGGAGCTGTTTTTT. Amino acid sequence: CASSYETPKNTGELFF.